These 5 T cell receptor beta chains were sequenced from one sample in a study of blood T cell repertoires in COVID-19. Data came from immunoSEQ multiplex PCR; TCRdb stores just in-frame clones and leaves some out. The sample consists of over 200,000 clones, approximately 88% of them appearing once. Input material: peripheral blood. These receptor sequences come from a man aged 40-55 years with acute or convalescent COVID-19.

Written as DNA, the CDR3 is TGTGCCAGCAGTAATACTAGGGCCGGGGAGCTGTTTTTT. Protein product: CASSNTRAGELFF. The chain employs TRBV12-3 or TRBV12-4 and TRBJ2-2, with D tentatively TRBD2 (5 bases). The CDR3 is made up of 13 amino acids. The V end lost 5 bases, the J end lost 6 bases, and 10 bases lay between the germline ends.

The chain combines TRBV29-1 with TRBJ2-5, with a weak D call TRBD1 (5 bases). Germline CDR1 reads SQVTM; CDR2 reads ANQGSEA. The CDR3 extends over 12 amino acids. Trimming took off 3 bases at V and 5 bases at J, with 10 bases between the two ends. The CDR3 DNA reads TGCAGCGTTGAGAAACAGGTTGAGACCCAGTACTTC. Translating gives CSVEKQVETQYF.

The chain is built from TRBV2 and TRBJ2-3; no definite D call. The CDR3 sequence is 13 residues long. CDR1 and CDR2 (germline): SNHLY, FYNNEI. The V end lost 5 bases, the J end lost 6 bases, and 12 bases lay between the germline ends. The CDR3 sequence: CASSPPSADTQYF. For the CDR3, the DNA is TGTGCCAGCAGTCCCCCTAGTGCCGATACGCAGTATTTT.

The chain uses TRBV5-1 and TRBJ1-4; 9 bases line up with TRBD1. The V gene's germline CDR1 is SGHRS and CDR2 YFSETQ. This CDR3 has 17 amino acids. The junction had 7 bases not matched to a gene; V was cut back by 4 bases and J by 0 bases. This chain's CDR3 is CASSMDRGESTNEKLFF. The CDR3 region has the DNA TGCGCCAGCAGCATGGACAGGGGTGAATCAACTAATGAAAAACTGTTTTTT.

Comments on this clone: Sequence at one end of the junction differs from germline and may be a read error. V gene TRBV6-6 combines with J gene TRBJ2-2, with a possible D match to TRBD2 (6 bases). This CDR3 is built from 13 residues. Germline V lookup: CDR1 MNHNY, CDR2 SVGAGI (reference sequence). This CDR3 reads CASVRGNAGELFF. The CDR3 nucleotides read TGTGCCAGCGTCCGGGGGAACGCCGGGGAGCTGTTTTTT.